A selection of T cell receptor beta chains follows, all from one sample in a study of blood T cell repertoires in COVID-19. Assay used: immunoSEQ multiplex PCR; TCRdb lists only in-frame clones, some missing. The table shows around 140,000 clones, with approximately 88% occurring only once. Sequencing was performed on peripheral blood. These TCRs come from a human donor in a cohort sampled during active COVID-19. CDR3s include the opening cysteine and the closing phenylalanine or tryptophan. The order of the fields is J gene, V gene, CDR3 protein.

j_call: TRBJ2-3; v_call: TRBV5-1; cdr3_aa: CASSGDRGLSDTQYF
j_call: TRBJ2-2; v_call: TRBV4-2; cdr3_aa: CASSQDEGAAGELFF
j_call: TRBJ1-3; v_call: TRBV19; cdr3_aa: CASSTQGSGNTIYF
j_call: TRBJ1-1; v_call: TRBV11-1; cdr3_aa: CASSARGNGDTEAFF
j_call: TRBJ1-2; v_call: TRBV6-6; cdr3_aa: CASLTGVGGYTF
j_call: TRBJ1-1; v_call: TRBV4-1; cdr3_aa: CASSHPIGRSGTEAFF
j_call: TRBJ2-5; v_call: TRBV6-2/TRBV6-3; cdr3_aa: CASSSGTQYF
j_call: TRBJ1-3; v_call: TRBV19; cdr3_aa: CASHPGQGSNTIYF
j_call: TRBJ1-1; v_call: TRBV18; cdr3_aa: CASSPGADGTEAFF
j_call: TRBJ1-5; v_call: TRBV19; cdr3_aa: CASSIDREGNQPQHF
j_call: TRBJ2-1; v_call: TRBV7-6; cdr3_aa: CASSLAQRSYNEQFF
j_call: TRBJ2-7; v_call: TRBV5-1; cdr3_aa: CASSDRANYEQYF
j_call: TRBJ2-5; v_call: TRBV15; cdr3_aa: CATSPTRGETQYF
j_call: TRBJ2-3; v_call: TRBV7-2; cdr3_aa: CASSVLLAADTDTQYF
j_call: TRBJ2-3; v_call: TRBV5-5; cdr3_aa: CASSFRVISSTDLITDTQYF
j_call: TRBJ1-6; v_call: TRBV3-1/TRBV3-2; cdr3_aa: CASSPGTGFSYNSPLHF
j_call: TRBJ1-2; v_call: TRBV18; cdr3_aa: CASSPDGTGPRMIGYTF
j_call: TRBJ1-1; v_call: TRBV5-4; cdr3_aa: CASSLLGTGPYTEAFF
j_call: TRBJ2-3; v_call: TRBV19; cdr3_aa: CASSGGRTDTQYF
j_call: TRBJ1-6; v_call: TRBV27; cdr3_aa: CASSPPRGSNSPLHF
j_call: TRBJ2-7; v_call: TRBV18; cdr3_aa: CASSPESHEQYF
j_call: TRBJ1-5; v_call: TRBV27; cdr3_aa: CASSLWGGQPQHF
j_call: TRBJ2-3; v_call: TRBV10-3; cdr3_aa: CAISGPPYEGAPSTDTQYF
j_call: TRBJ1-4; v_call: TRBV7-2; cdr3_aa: CASSPRGGEKLFF
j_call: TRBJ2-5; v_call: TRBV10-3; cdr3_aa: CAIRSDRAMEETQYF
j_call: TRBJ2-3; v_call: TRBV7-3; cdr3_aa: CASSPASLTDTQYF
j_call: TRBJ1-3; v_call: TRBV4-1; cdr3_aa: CASSQVAGIGPGNTIYF
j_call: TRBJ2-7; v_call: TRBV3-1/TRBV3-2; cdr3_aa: CASSQELAGDYEQYF
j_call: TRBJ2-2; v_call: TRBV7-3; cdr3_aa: CASSPGQENTGELFF
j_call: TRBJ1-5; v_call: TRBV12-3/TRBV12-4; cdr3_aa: CASRKTGNQPQHF
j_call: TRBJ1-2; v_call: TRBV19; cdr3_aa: CASSMGQNYGYTF
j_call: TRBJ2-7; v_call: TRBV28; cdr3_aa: CASSLGGRYEQYF
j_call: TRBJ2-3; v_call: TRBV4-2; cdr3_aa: CASSQDDRPSTDTQYF
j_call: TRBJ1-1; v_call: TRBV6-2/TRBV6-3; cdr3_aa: CASSYSTKGAGVPEAFF
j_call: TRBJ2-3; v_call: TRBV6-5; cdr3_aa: CASTVAGGGTDTQYF
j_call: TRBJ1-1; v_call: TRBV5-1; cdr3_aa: CASSLSGQNTEAFF
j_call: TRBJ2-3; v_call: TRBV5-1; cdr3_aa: CASSLGRGGLTDTQYF
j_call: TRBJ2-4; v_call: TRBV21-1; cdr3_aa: CASSKHPSEVAKNIQYF
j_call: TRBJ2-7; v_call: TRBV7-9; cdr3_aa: CASSLARGASYEQYF
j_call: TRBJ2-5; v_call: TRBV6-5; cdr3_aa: CASRMTSLSQETQYF
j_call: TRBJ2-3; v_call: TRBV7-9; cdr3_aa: CASSSRQGRVSDTQYF
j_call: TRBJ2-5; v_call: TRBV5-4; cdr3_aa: CASSLNGRQETQYF
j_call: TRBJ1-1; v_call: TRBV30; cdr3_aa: CAWRREVEAFF
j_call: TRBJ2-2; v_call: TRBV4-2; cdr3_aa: CASSQEWAGGPSRELFF
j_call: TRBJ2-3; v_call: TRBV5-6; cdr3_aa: CASSSSGDTQYF
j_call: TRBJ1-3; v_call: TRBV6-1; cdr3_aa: CASSEADSGGNTIYF
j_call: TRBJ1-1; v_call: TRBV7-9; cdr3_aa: CASSVPGQLNTEAFF
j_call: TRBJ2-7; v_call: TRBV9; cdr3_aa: CVSSSGTGSYEQYF
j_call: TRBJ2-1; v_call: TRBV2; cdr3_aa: CASSGRLAGSYNEQFF
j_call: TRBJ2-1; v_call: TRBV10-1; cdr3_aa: CASSKLAGGQYNEQFF
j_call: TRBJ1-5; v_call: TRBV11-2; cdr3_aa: CASSFGTGGNQPQHF
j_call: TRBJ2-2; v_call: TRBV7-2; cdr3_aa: CASSLAVGGTGELFF
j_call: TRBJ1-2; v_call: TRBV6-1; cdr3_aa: CASSEARDRAGGYGYTF
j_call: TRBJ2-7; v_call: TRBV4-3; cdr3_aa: CASSPGLARYEQYF
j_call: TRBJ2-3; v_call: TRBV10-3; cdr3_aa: CAIRRDWVDTQYF
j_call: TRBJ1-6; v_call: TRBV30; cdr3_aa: CAWSALRGSPLHF
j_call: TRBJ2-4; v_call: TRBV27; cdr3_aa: CASSTLAKNIQYF
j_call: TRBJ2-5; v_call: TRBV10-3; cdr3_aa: CAISQTPAGGETQYF
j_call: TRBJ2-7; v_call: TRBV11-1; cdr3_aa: CASSAAGGPHEQYF